Listed here is a single T cell receptor beta chain. Antigen unknown. The sample is drawn from a study of a mutant IDH1 vaccine in newly diagnosed glioma. Study-wide context: Treated patients, approximately 62% male and around 40% female, averaged around 40 years of age. Most had both radiotherapy and temozolomide beforehand; others had only one.

Germline V gene lookup returns CDR1 MNHNY and CDR2 SVGAGI (reference sequence). V lost 5 bases and J 3 bases, leaving 8 bases between the germline ends. This CDR3 region has 12 residues. TCRdb keeps only in-frame clones here, not all; method: immunoSEQ multiplex PCR. This table holds 20,000 to 30,000 clones, roughly 85% found once. Time point reported: week 35, safety follow-up. In the vaccine, a single dose held 300 ug of the mutant IDH1 20-mer peptide, along with topical imiquimod. The receptor comes from a man between 25 and 39 years old with glioma. The chain is built from TRBV6-6 and TRBJ2-7; TRBD1 is a possible D gene (5 bases). The sample consisted of PBMCs, taken from a glioma patient whose treatment included an IDH1 peptide vaccine. In DNA form, the CDR3 reads TGTGCCAGCAGTCAAGGGGTCTACGAGCAGTACTTC. This gives the protein CASSQGVYEQYF.